Below, 4 T cell receptor beta chains from the same sample are listed, as sequenced in a study of T cells in Graves' hyperthyroidism and ophthalmopathy. Researchers took RNA transcripts and amplified the TCR beta CDR3 regions from them. The HTBI primer set served for first-round RT-PCR of the TCR CDR3. Via MiXCR, TCRdb re-called the multiplex PCR reads, giving one row per CDR3 protein. The table includes some 510,000 distinct CDR3 sequences, roughly 20% detected once. The sample consisted of blood. The receptors were gathered from a man aged 18 to 30 with Graves' hyperthyroidism.

A word on this clonotype: It may be a read error: a sequence one base away is much more abundant. CDR3 bases: TGTGCCAGCAGTGTAAGCCAGTATGGCTACACCTTC. Its translation is CASSVSQYGYTF. The rearrangement links TRBV6-1 to TRBJ1-2; D unresolved. This CDR3 contains 12 residues. Trimming pared 4 bases from V and 5 bases from J, leaving 8 bases between. CDR1 is MNHNS, CDR2 SASEGT, per germline.

The V and J genes are TRBV14 and TRBJ1-1, with D possibly TRBD1 on 5 matching bases. V gave up 1 base and J gave up 0 bases, with 15 bases separating them. This CDR3 has 17 amino acids. Germline assignment: CDR1 SGHDN and CDR2 FVKESK. CDR3 in amino acids: CASSQVRGSLMNTEAFF. In DNA, the CDR3 is TGTGCCAGCAGCCAAGTTCGGGGCAGCCTCATGAACACTGAAGCTTTCTTT.

Many counts were recorded for this clonotype. This sequence joins TRBV11-2 and TRBJ2-7; D remains ambiguous. The V gene lost 5 bases and the J gene lost 2 bases, with 10 bases spanning the gap. Germline-derived CDR1 and CDR2 are SGHAT and FQNNGV. CDR3 length equals 13 residues. The CDR3 loop reads CASSGVVPYEQYF. The CDR3 DNA is TGTGCCAGCAGCGGGGTTGTCCCCTACGAGCAGTACTTC.

This clonotype was recorded at least ten times. One end of the junction does not line up with germline, which may come from a read error. J is TRBJ1-1 and V is TRBV5-1; D is perhaps TRBD1 (5 bases). The CDR3 has 13 residues. Germline CDR1 and CDR2: SGHRS and YFSETQ. The CDR3 region is CASSLVGDTEAFF. DNA for the CDR3: TGTGCCAGCAGTTTAGTGGGGGACACTGAAGCTTTCTTT.